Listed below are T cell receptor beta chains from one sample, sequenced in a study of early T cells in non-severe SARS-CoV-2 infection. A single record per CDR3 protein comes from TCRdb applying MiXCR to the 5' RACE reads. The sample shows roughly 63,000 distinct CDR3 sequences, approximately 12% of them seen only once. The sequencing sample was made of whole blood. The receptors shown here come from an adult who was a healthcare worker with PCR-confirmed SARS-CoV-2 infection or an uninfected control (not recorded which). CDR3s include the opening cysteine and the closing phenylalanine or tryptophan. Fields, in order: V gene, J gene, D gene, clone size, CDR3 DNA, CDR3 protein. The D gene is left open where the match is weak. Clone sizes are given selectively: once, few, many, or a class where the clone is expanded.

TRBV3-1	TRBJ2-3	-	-	TGTGCCAGCAGCCAAGAGGCGGTGGCTACGCAGTATTTT	CASSQEAVATQYF
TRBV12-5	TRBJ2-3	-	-	TGTGCTAGTGGTTTGGTACCCCTAGGCACAGATACGCAGTATTTT	CASGLVPLGTDTQYF
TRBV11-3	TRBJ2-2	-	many	TGTGCCAGCAGCTTAGATGGTGGGGGTACCGGGGAGCTGTTTTTT	CASSLDGGGTGELFF
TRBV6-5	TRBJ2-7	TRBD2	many	TGTGCCAGCATGATAGCGGGGTCCTACGAGCAGTACTTC	CASMIAGSYEQYF
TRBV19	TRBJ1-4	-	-	TGTGCCAGTAGTATAGTTAGAAGTCCAGCCACTAATGAAAAACTGTTTTTT	CASSIVRSPATNEKLFF
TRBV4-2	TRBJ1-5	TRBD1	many	TGTGCCAGCAGCCAAGCGGGGGACAGGCATCAGCCCCAGCATTTT	CASSQAGDRHQPQHF
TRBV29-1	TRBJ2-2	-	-	TGCAGCGTAACCTCCGGGGGCACCGGGGAGCTGTTTTTT	CSVTSGGTGELFF
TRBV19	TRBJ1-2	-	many	TGTGCCAGTAGCGACAGACCCTATGGCTACACCTTC	CASSDRPYGYTF
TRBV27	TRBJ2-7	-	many	TGTGCCAGCAGTACTGGGGCCTACCAATACGAGCAGTACTTC	CASSTGAYQYEQYF
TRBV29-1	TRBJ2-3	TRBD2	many	TGCAGCGTTAGCCCGGGGACTAGCGGGGGAGATACGCAGTATTTT	CSVSPGTSGGDTQYF
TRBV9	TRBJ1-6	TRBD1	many	TGTGCCAGCAGCCCCACGGAGGGGGCGATGGTAAATTCACCCCTCCACTTT	CASSPTEGAMVNSPLHF
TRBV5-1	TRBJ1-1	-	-	TGCGCCAGCAGCCCTGGGGGAACAGATAACACTGAAGCTTTCTTT	CASSPGGTDNTEAFF
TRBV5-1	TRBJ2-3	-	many	TGCGCCAGCAGCCATGGTCTGGTCACAGATACGCAGTATTTT	CASSHGLVTDTQYF
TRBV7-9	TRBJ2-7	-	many	TGTGCCAGCAGCGCTCGAGGGGGGTACGAGCAGTACTTC	CASSARGGYEQYF
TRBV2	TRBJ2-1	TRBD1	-	TGTGCCAGCAGTGAAAGGGGGCAGGAGCAGTTCTTC	CASSERGQEQFF
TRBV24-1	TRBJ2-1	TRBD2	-	TGTGCCACCAGTGATTCAAGCGGGGGGGCAAACAATGAGCAGTTCTTC	CATSDSSGGANNEQFF
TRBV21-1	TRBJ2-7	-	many	TGTGCCAGCAGCTGCGCCAGCTCCTACGAGCAGTACTTC	CASSCASSYEQYF
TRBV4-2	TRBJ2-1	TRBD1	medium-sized	TGTGCCAGCAGCCTATATAAGGTGGAGACAGGGGTGGATGAGCAGTTCTTC	CASSLYKVETGVDEQFF
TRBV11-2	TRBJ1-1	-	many	TGTGCCAGCAGCGCGGGACTGACGAACACTGAAGCTTTCTTT	CASSAGLTNTEAFF
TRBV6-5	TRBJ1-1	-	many	TGTGCCAGCAGTTACGGCCAGGGACTTGTGAACACTGAAGCTTTCTTT	CASSYGQGLVNTEAFF
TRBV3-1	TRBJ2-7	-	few	TGTGCCAGCAGCCGAAGAAAACTAAAAAAGGGCCCTCTGGCCTACGAGCAGTACTTC	CASSRRKLKKGPLAYEQYF
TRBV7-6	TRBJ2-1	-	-	TGTGCCAGCAGCTCGGGAGTCCGTAGTAATGAGCAGTTCTTC	CASSSGVRSNEQFF
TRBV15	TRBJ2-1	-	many	TGTGCCACCAGCAGAGATCTGAGGGCGGGAAAAGAGCAGTTCTTC	CATSRDLRAGKEQFF
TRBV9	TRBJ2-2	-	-	TGTGCCAGCAGCGTAGGGCTCGGGGAGCTGTTTTTT	CASSVGLGELFF
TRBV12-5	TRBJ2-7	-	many	TGTGCTAGTGCCCCACCGGGCCCCACCTACGAGCAGTACTTC	CASAPPGPTYEQYF
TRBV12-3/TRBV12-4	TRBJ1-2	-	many	TGTGCCAGCAGATCACCGAGGGACGGCTACACCTTC	CASRSPRDGYTF
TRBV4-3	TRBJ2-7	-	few	TGCGCCAGCAGCCAAGAACACGAACAGGCCTACGAGCAGTACTTC	CASSQEHEQAYEQYF
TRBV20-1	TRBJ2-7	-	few	TGCAGTGCTGGTGACGAGCAGTACTTC	CSAGDEQYF
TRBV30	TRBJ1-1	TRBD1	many	TGTGCCTGCCAAAGACAGGGGCCCATGAACACTGAAGCTTTCTTT	CACQRQGPMNTEAFF
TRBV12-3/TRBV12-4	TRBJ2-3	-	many	TGTGCCAGCAGTTTAGACGCGACAGGCACAGATACGCAGTATTTT	CASSLDATGTDTQYF
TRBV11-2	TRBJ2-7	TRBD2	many	TGTGCCAGCAGCTTAGGAGCGGGGGGCTACGAGCAGTACTTC	CASSLGAGGYEQYF
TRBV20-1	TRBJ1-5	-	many	TGCAGTGCTAGAAGGGGCAATCAGCCCCAGCATTTT	CSARRGNQPQHF
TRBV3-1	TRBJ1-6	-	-	TGTGCCAGCAGCCAACAGGCGCTTTATAATTCACCCCTCCACTTT	CASSQQALYNSPLHF
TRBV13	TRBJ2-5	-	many	TGTGCCAGCAGCACTGGAGGGGAAGAGACCCAGTACTTC	CASSTGGEETQYF
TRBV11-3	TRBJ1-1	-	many	TGTGCCAGCAGCTTTCAGGTGAACACTGAAGCTTTCTTT	CASSFQVNTEAFF
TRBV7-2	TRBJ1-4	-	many	TGTGCCAGCAGCTTAGTGATCCGCATTTGGGAAAAACTGTTTTTT	CASSLVIRIWEKLFF
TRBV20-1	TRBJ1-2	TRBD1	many	TGCAGTGCTAGGGGACAGGGCGGAGACTATGGCTACACCTTC	CSARGQGGDYGYTF
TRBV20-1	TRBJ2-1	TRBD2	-	TGCAGTGCTAGACCTTACCGCGGGACTAGCGGGGGGGTCTCCTACAATGAGCAGTTCTTC	CSARPYRGTSGGVSYNEQFF
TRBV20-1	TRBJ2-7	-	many	TGCAGTGCTAGACAGGGACATAACTCCTACGAGCAGTACTTC	CSARQGHNSYEQYF
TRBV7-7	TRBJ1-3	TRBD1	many	TGTGCTAGCAGCCCGGGACAGGGGCCTGGAAACACCATATATTTT	CASSPGQGPGNTIYF
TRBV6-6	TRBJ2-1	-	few	TGTGCCAGCAGTTACGCTTTGGACAAACCTGACAATGAGCAGTTCTTC	CASSYALDKPDNEQFF
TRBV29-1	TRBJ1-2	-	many	TGCAGCGTTGAAGATGTATCCAAGGGAAGGTATGGCTACACCTTC	CSVEDVSKGRYGYTF
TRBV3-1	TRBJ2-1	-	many	TGTGCCAGCACCGGGACACCTAATGAGCAGTTCTTC	CASTGTPNEQFF
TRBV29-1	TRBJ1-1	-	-	TGCAGCGTTATGGATTCGAACACTGAAGCTTTCTTT	CSVMDSNTEAFF
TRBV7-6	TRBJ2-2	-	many	TGTGCCAGCAGCTGGGGACCGGGGACCGGGGAGCTGTTTTTT	CASSWGPGTGELFF
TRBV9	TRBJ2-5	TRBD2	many	TGTGCCAGCAGCGTAGGACTAGCGGAGCAAGAGACCCAGTACTTC	CASSVGLAEQETQYF
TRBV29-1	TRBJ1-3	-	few	TGCAGCGTTGGGGAGGGGGTCGGAAACACCATATATTTT	CSVGEGVGNTIYF
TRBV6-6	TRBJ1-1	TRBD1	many	TGTGCCAGCAGTTACCCCCGGGACAGGGGGTCCAACACTGAAGCTTTCTTT	CASSYPRDRGSNTEAFF
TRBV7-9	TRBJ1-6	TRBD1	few	TGTGCCAGCAGCAACCAGGGGGCATCTGCCTATAATTCACCCCTCCACTTT	CASSNQGASAYNSPLHF
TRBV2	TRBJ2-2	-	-	TGTGCCAACAGTGAACAGGGGAGGTCCGGGGAGCTGTTTTTT	CANSEQGRSGELFF
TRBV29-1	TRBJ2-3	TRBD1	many	TGCAGCGTTGAGGACAGGGTCGGGGGCACAGATACGCAGTATTTT	CSVEDRVGGTDTQYF
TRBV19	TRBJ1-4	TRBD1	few	TGTGCCAGTAGTGAGGGACAGGATTCTAATGAAAAACTGTTTTTT	CASSEGQDSNEKLFF
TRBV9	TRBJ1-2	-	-	TGTGCCAGCAGCGTAGCGGACAGTGCTTATGGCTACACCTTC	CASSVADSAYGYTF